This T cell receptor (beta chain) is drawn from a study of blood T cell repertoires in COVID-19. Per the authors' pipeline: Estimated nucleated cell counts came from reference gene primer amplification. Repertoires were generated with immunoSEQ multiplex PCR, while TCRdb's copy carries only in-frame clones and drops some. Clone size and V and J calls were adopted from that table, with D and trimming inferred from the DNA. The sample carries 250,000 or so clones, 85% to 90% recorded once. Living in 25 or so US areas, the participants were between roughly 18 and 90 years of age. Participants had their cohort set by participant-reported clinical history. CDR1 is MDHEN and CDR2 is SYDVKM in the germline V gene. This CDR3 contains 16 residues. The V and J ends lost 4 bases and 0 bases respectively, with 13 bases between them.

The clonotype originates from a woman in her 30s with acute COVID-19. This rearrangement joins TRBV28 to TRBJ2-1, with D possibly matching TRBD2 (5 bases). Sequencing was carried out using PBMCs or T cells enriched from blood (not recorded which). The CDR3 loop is CASSSGSGNSYNEQFF. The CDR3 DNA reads TGTGCCAGCAGTTCCGGGTCGGGGAACTCCTACAATGAGCAGTTCTTC.